This T cell receptor beta chain was recovered during a study of T cell responses to AZD1222 COVID-19 vaccine. Study-level findings and limits: The donor group comprised mostly white British people and more females; the analysis possibly underestimated clonal diversity. After the peak T cell response, and only then, were repertoires sampled. Unmutated regions of variants are reportedly targeted by nearly half of spike-specific TCRs.

Note on this clone: Its antigen is unidentified.

Libraries were prepared by immunoSEQ multiplex PCR; TCRdb keeps only in-frame clonotypes and omits some of them. The repertoire holds 110,000 or so clones, approximately 89% seen once, with around 4.3% in the top ten. Per germline, CDR1 LNHDA and CDR2 SQIVND (reference sequence). J was trimmed by 1 base and V by 10 bases; bases with no gene match: 5. CDR3 length: 13 residues. The specimen comprised peripheral blood, sampled on day 0 of AZD1222 vaccination. The chain joins TRBV19 to TRBJ2-7; 9 bases are a match to TRBD1. This receptor was obtained from an adult in good health. Written as DNA, the CDR3 is TGTGCCACCGGACAGGGGCCGTCCTACGAGCAGTACTTC. It encodes CATGQGPSYEQYF.